Below are 29 T cell receptor beta chains sequenced from a single sample in a study of blood T cell repertoires in COVID-19. The table came from immunoSEQ multiplex PCR; TCRdb's copy has only in-frame clones and leaves some out. The sample lists 150,000 to 190,000 clones; about 88% were seen once. Sequences were obtained from peripheral blood. Source of these receptors: a woman aged 60-70 years with COVID-19, enrolled during active disease.

This rearrangement joins TRBV18 to TRBJ1-2; D may be TRBD1 (5 bases). Per germline, CDR1 KGHSH and CDR2 LQKENI. The CDR3 totals 14 residues. The germline V and J ends were trimmed by 3 bases and 7 bases, with 15 bases remaining between them. CDR3 amino acids: CASSPTQESSGYTF. The CDR3 region has the DNA TGTGCCAGCTCACCTACACAGGAATCCTCTGGCTACACCTTC.

V usage is TRBV6-2 or TRBV6-3 and J usage is TRBJ2-2; D is uncertain. Germline loops: CDR1 MNHEY, CDR2 SVGEGT. The CDR3 contains 15 residues. V was clipped by 0 bases and J by 2 bases, with 7 bases between them. The CDR3 reads CASSYSSLNTGELFF. In DNA, the CDR3 is TGTGCCAGCAGTTACTCCTCCCTCAACACCGGGGAGCTGTTTTTT.

In DNA, the CDR3 is TGTGCCAGCAGTGGGACAGGGTCAGGTCAGCCCCAGCATTTT. It encodes CASSGTGSGQPQHF. The chain has TRBV25-1 and TRBJ1-5; TRBD1 agrees at 8 bases. CDR1 MGHDK and CDR2 SYGVNS come from the germline V gene. V gave up 4 bases and J gave up 6 bases; unmatched junction bases: 5. The CDR3 extends over 14 amino acids.

The V and J genes are TRBV11-3 and TRBJ2-1, with 9 nucleotides matching TRBD2. The CDR3 extends over 15 amino acids. After removal of 1 base from V and 5 bases from J, the junction contained 3 bases not matched to a gene. In germline, CDR1 is SGHNT, CDR2 YENEEA. The DNA for the CDR3 is TGTGCCAGCAGCTTAGGGGCTAGCGGGAACAATGAGCAGTTCTTC. The encoded protein is CASSLGASGNNEQFF.

This chain's CDR3 is CASSTGGQVGTEAFF. CDR3 bases: TGTGCCAGTAGTACTGGCGGACAGGTTGGGACTGAAGCTTTCTTT. The rearrangement links TRBV19 to TRBJ1-1; 7 nucleotides agree with TRBD1. Germline V gene data show CDR1 as LNHDA and CDR2 as SQIVND (reference sequence). V was clipped by 4 bases and J by 5 bases; unmatched bases: 10. The CDR3 runs to 15 residues.

This sequence joins TRBV6-5 and TRBJ2-2, with 7 bases fitting TRBD1. V dropped 8 bases and J dropped 4; count of bases not matched to a gene: 7. The CDR3 is 14 residues long. The V gene's germline CDR1 is MNHEY and CDR2 SVGAGI. CDR3 in DNA: TGTGCCAGCGATAGGGGGCTCGGCACCGGGGAGCTGTTTTTT. It is translated as CASDRGLGTGELFF.

The gene calls are TRBV9 and TRBJ2-1; 14 bases fit TRBD2. The germline gives CDR1 SGDLS, CDR2 YYNGEE. The CDR3 sequence is 16 residues long. Germline trimming cut 4 bases from V and 8 bases from J; bases unmatched to any gene: 8. CDR3 in amino acids: CASSSGLAGGRDEQFF. DNA for the CDR3: TGTGCCAGCAGCTCCGGACTAGCGGGGGGTAGGGATGAGCAGTTCTTC.

The chain recombines TRBV5-4 with TRBJ2-1; the D is unclear. The CDR3 is made up of 15 amino acids. Per the germline V gene, CDR1 is SGHNT and CDR2 is YYREEE (reference sequence). V was cut by 1 base and J by 0 bases, with 8 bases left in between. CDR3 protein: CASSLPKSSYNEQFF. CDR3 coding DNA: TGTGCCAGCAGCTTGCCCAAGAGCTCCTACAATGAGCAGTTCTTC. The full variable domain, in which reference TRBV5-4 and TRBJ2-1 provide the parts outside the CDR3, is ETGVTQSPTHLIKTRGQQVTLRCSSQSGHNTVSWYQQALGQGPQFIFQYYREEENGRGNFPPRFSGLQFPNYSSELNVNALELDDSALYLCASSLPKSSYNEQFFGPGTRLTVL.

This sequence joins TRBV7-3 and TRBJ2-5; 14 positions match TRBD2. V trimming: 1 base; J trimming: 5 bases; junction bases outside the gene matches: 9. CDR1 SGHTA and CDR2 FQGTGA come from the germline V gene. The CDR3 runs 18 residues. DNA for the CDR3: TGTGCCAGCAGCTTAAACGGGCGACTAGCGGGGGGGCATGAGACCCAGTACTTC. It translates to CASSLNGRLAGGHETQYF.

V usage is TRBV12-3 or TRBV12-4 and J usage is TRBJ1-1; a possible D gene is TRBD1 (5 bases). The CDR3 runs 13 residues. Trimming pared 7 bases from V and 5 bases from J, leaving 14 bases between. CDR3 sequence reads: CASTPGGRTEAFF. CDR3 nucleotides: TGTGCCAGCACCCCTGGGGGGAGGACTGAAGCTTTCTTT.

This chain links TRBV19 with TRBJ1-2; TRBD1 aligns across 8 bases. V was pared by 6 bases and J by 0 bases, with 6 bases of the junction left unmatched. There are 15 residues in the CDR3. Germline loops: CDR1 LNHDA, CDR2 SQIVND (reference sequence). The CDR3 bases are TGTGCCAGTAGGAGGGACAGGTCAGCTAACTATGGCTACACCTTC. This translates into CASRRDRSANYGYTF.

The V and J genes are TRBV4-2 and TRBJ1-5; D remains ambiguous. The CDR3 is made up of 15 amino acids. The ends were cut back, 5 bases at V and 1 base at J, with 12 bases in the middle. In germline, CDR1 is LGHNA, CDR2 YNFKEQ. DNA of the CDR3: TGTGCCAGCAGCTTGGGAGGGAGCAGCAATCAGCCCCAGCATTTT. Protein: CASSLGGSSNQPQHF.

V is TRBV13 and J is TRBJ2-7; TRBD2 is a possible D gene (6 bases). CDR3 size: 16 residues. V was trimmed by 4 bases and J by 7 bases, leaving 23 bases between them. Germline values: CDR1 PRHDT, CDR2 FYEKMQ (reference sequence). As DNA, the CDR3 is TGTGCCAGCAGCTGGACGCGGGACCGCACTCTGGGAGAGCAGTACTTC. Amino acid sequence: CASSWTRDRTLGEQYF.

The chain employs TRBV7-9 and TRBJ2-5, with 11 bases lining up with TRBD1. V gave up 5 bases and J gave up 4 bases; unmatched junction bases: 3. Germline V gene data show CDR1 as SEHNR and CDR2 as FQNEAQ (reference sequence). The CDR3 has 14 amino acids. The CDR3 protein is CASSLGTGGETQYF. The CDR3 bases are TGTGCCAGCAGCCTAGGGACAGGGGGAGAGACCCAGTACTTC.

The V gene is TRBV5-1, the J gene TRBJ1-5, with TRBD1 matching 8 bases. This CDR3 has 15 amino acids. The germline V gene has CDR1 SGHRS and CDR2 YFSETQ. Unmatched junction bases numbered 13, after V lost 5 bases and J lost 9 bases. CDR3 in DNA: TGCGCCAGCAGTTACACGACAGGGGAGGGCATGCCCCAGCATTTT. The encoded protein is CASSYTTGEGMPQHF.

Only one count was recorded for this clone. The genes are TRBV3-1 (or the pseudogene TRBV3-2) and TRBJ2-3; the match to TRBD2 covers 8 bases. This CDR3 is 15 amino acids long. Germline values: CDR1 LGHDT, CDR2 YNNKEL (reference sequence). J was trimmed by 5 bases and V by 5 bases; bases with no gene match: 9. The CDR3 sequence is CASSKGRGAGDTQYF. CDR3 sequence (DNA): TGTGCCAGCAGCAAAGGGCGGGGGGCTGGAGATACGCAGTATTTT.

The gene calls are TRBV11-2 and TRBJ1-3; D gene unclear. V lost 5 bases, J lost 3 bases, and 11 bases lay in between. The CDR3 has 14 residues. Germline V gene data show CDR1 as SGHAT and CDR2 as FQNNGV. The CDR3 loop is CASSRRHLGNTIYF. The CDR3 DNA reads as TGTGCCAGCAGCCGAAGACATCTTGGAAACACCATATATTTT.

The J gene is TRBJ1-5, the V gene TRBV7-9, with a weak D call TRBD1 (5 bases). The CDR3 is 13 residues long. CDR1 and CDR2 from the germline V gene are SEHNR and FQNEAQ (reference sequence). V was pared by 4 bases and J by 7 bases, with 11 bases between. CDR3 in amino acids: CASSSLTGQPQHF. The DNA for the CDR3 is TGTGCCAGCAGCTCCCTAACAGGCCAGCCCCAGCATTTT.

This rearrangement joins TRBV29-1 to TRBJ2-4, with a weak D call TRBD2 (6 bases). This CDR3 spans 11 amino acids. CDR1 is SQVTM, CDR2 ANQGSEA, per germline. V lost 5 bases to trimming and J lost 7 bases, with 9 bases between them. The CDR3 bases are TGCAGCGTTTATGGGGGGAACATTCAGTACTTC. Translated: CSVYGGNIQYF.

The V gene is TRBV5-1, the J gene TRBJ1-2; 7 bases agree with TRBD1. From germline, CDR1 is SGHRS and CDR2 YFSETQ. The CDR3 is made up of 14 amino acids. V dropped 3 bases and J dropped 1; count of bases not matched to a gene: 3. The CDR3 region has the DNA TGCGCCAGCAGCTGGGGGACAGATAACTATGGCTACACCTTC. Translation gives CASSWGTDNYGYTF.

In this sample, this clone turned up a few times. The chain employs TRBV6-6 and TRBJ2-7; 8 nucleotides agree with TRBD2. Germline CDR1 is MNHNY and CDR2 is SVGAGI (reference sequence). The CDR3 has 13 amino acids. Trimming took 7 bases from V and 2 from J; bases not matched to a gene: 4. The CDR3 protein is CASTRGGTYEQYV. The CDR3 nucleotides read TGTGCCAGCACCCGGGGGGGAACCTACGAGCAGTACGTC.

V is TRBV5-1 and J is TRBJ2-1; D is unresolved. The CDR3 consists of 13 residues. The germline V and J ends were trimmed by 2 bases and 4 bases, with 7 bases remaining between them. Germline CDR1 reads SGHRS; CDR2 reads YFSETQ. CDR3 nucleotides: TGCGCCAGCAGCTTAAACAGATACAATGAGCAGTTCTTC. Its protein is CASSLNRYNEQFF.

This chain connects TRBV10-1 to TRBJ1-5; no firm D call. CDR1 is WNHNN and CDR2 is SYGVQD in the germline V gene (reference sequence). V lost 2 bases and J lost 1, with 3 bases in between. CDR3 length equals 13 residues. The DNA for the CDR3 is TGCGCCAGCAGTGAGACAAGCAATCAGCCCCAGCATTTT. Its protein product is CASSETSNQPQHF.

The gene calls are TRBV12-3 or TRBV12-4 and TRBJ1-1; D remains ambiguous. With 2 bases removed from V and 1 base from J, the gap between germline ends came to 5 bases. The CDR3 sequence is 13 residues long. In nucleotides, the CDR3 is TGTGCCAGCAGTTTAAACAGGAACACTGAAGCTTTCTTT. Protein sequence: CASSLNRNTEAFF.

This clone was seen only a few times. V usage is TRBV3-1 (or the pseudogene TRBV3-2) and J usage is TRBJ2-3; D ambiguous. CDR1 is LGHDT and CDR2 is YNNKEL in the germline V gene (reference sequence). The CDR3 spans 14 residues. V dropped 0 bases and J dropped 6 bases, with 10 bases sitting between them. This CDR3 reads CASSQDIWADTQYF. The CDR3 DNA reads as TGTGCCAGCAGCCAAGATATTTGGGCGGATACGCAGTATTTT.

The J gene is TRBJ1-1, the V gene TRBV10-3, with a weak D call TRBD1 (6 bases). CDR3 length: 14 amino acids. Per germline, CDR1 ENHRY and CDR2 SYGVKD. V was pared by 3 bases and J by 7 bases, with 15 bases between. As DNA, the CDR3 is TGTGCCATCAGTGAAATTGGGGGCGAAGGTGAAGCTTTCTTT. Its translation: CAISEIGGEGEAFF.

The chain joins TRBV3-1 (or the pseudogene TRBV3-2) to TRBJ2-1; 7 bases are shared with TRBD2. The germline V gene has CDR1 LGHDT and CDR2 YNNKEL (reference sequence). The V gene end was trimmed by 4 bases and the J gene end by 0 bases; junction bases not matched to a gene: 6. This CDR3 contains 16 residues. The CDR3 here is CASSLRLAFSYNEQFF. The CDR3 DNA reads TGTGCCAGCAGCCTTAGACTAGCCTTCTCCTACAATGAGCAGTTCTTC.

There are a few counts of this clone. V gene TRBV3-1 (or the pseudogene TRBV3-2) combines with J gene TRBJ1-2; TRBD1 matches 8 bases. With 3 bases clipped from V and 1 base from J, the junction kept 10 bases outside the gene matches. CDR3 length: 17 residues. Germline V lookup: CDR1 LGHDT, CDR2 YNNKEL (reference sequence). CDR3 sequence: CASSQYGTGRGNYGYTF. CDR3 bases: TGTGCCAGCAGCCAGTACGGGACAGGTCGGGGTAACTATGGCTACACCTTC.

The chain is built from TRBV9 and TRBJ2-5; possible D gene TRBD1, 7 bases. Germline-derived CDR1 and CDR2 are SGDLS and YYNGEE. The CDR3 extends over 13 amino acids. Between the trimmed V and J ends, which lost 5 bases and 6 bases, there was a span of 14 bases. The CDR3 nucleotides are TGTGCCAGCAGACCAGGGGGGTCCCAGACCCAGTACTTC. Protein: CASRPGGSQTQYF. Complete variable domain (other parts from reference TRBV9 and TRBJ2-5): DSGVTQTPKHLITATGQRVTLRCSPRSGDLSVYWYQQSLDQGLQFLIQYYNGEERAKGNILERFSAQQFPDLHSELNLSSLELGDSALYFCASRPGGSQTQYFGPGTRLLVL.